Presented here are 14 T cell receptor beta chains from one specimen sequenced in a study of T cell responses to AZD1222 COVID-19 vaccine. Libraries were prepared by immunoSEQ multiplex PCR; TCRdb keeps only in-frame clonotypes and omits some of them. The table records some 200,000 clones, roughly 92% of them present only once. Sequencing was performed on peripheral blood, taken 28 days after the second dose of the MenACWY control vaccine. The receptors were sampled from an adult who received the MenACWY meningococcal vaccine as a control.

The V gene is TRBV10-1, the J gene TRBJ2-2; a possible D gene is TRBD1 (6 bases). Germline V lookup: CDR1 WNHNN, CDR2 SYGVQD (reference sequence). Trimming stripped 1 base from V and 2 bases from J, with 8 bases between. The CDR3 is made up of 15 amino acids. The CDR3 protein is CASSEFRGNTGELFF. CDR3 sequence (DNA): TGCGCCAGCAGTGAGTTCAGGGGTAACACCGGGGAGCTGTTTTTT.

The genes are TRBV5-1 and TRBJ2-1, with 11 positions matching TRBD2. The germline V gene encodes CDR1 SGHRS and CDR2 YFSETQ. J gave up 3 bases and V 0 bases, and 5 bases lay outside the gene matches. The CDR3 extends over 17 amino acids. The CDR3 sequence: CASSLGGLADYYNEQFF. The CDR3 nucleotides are TGCGCCAGCAGCTTGGGGGGACTAGCGGACTACTACAATGAGCAGTTCTTC.

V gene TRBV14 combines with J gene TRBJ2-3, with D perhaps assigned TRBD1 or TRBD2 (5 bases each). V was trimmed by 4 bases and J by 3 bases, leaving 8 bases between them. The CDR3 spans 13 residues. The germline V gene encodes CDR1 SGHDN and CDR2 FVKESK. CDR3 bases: TGTGCCAGCAGCCTGGGACCAACAGATACGCAGTATTTT. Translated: CASSLGPTDTQYF.

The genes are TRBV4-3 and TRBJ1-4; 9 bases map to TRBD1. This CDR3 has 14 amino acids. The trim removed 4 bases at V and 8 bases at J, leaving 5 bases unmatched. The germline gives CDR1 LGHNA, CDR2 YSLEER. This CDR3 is CASSPTGGREKLFF. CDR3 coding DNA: TGCGCCAGCAGCCCGACAGGGGGAAGGGAAAAACTGTTTTTT.

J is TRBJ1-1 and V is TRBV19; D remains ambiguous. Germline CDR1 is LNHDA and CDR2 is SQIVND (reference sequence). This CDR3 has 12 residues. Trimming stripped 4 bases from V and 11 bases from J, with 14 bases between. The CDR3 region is CASSSTELWAFF. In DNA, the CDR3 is TGTGCCAGTAGTAGTACAGAATTGTGGGCTTTCTTT. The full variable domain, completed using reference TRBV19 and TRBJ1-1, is DGGITQSPKYLFRKEGQNVTLSCEQNLNHDAMYWYRQDPGQGLRLIYYSQIVNDFQKGDIAEGYSVSREKKESFPLTVTSAQKNPTAFYLCASSSTELWAFFGQGTRLTVV.

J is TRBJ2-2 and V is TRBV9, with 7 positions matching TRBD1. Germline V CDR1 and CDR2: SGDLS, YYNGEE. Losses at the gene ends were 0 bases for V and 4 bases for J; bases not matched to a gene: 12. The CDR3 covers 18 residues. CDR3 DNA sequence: TGTGCCAGCAGCGTAGCGACAGGGTTATTTCCGAGCACCGGGGAGCTGTTTTTT. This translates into CASSVATGLFPSTGELFF.

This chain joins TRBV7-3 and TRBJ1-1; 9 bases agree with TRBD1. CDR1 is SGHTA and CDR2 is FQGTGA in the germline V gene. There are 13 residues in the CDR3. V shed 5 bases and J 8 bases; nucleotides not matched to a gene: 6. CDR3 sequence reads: CASSPGQGQEAFF. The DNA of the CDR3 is TGTGCCAGCAGCCCCGGACAGGGGCAGGAAGCTTTCTTT.

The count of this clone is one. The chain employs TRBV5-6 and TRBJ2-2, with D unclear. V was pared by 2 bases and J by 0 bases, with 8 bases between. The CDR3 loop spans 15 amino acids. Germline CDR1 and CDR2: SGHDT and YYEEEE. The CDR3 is CASSFSLPNTGELFF. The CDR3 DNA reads TGTGCCAGCAGCTTCTCCCTCCCGAACACCGGGGAGCTGTTTTTT. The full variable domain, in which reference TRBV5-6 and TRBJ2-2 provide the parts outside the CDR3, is DAGVTQSPTHLIKTRGQQVTLRCSPKSGHDTVSWYQQALGQGPQFIFQYYEEEERQRGNFPDRFSGHQFPNYSSELNVNALLLGDSALYLCASSFSLPNTGELFFGEGSRLTVL.

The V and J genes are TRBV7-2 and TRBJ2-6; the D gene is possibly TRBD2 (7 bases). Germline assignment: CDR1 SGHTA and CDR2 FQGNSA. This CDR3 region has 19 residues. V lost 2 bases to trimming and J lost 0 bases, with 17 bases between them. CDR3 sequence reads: CASSLRRGEGASGANVLTF. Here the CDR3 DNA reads TGTGCCAGCAGCTTAAGGAGGGGGGAGGGTGCCTCTGGGGCCAACGTCCTGACTTTC.

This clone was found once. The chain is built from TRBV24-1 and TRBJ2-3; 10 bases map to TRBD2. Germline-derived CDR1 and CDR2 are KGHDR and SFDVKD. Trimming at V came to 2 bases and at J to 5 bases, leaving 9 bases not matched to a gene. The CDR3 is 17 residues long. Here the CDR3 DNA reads TGTGCCACCAGTGATTCGGGACTAGCGCTAGGAGGAGATACGCAGTATTTT. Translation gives CATSDSGLALGGDTQYF.

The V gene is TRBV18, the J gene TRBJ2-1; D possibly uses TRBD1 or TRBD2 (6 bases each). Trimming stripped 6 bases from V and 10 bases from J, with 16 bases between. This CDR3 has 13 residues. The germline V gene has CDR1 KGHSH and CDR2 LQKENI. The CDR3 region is CASSLRGDIEQFF. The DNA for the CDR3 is TGTGCCAGCTCTCTTAGGGGGGACATCGAGCAGTTCTTC.

In nucleotides, the CDR3 is TGTGCCAGTAGTGTGCAGATCGACCAGCCCCAGCATTTT. Protein sequence: CASSVQIDQPQHF. The chain links TRBV19 to TRBJ1-5; no firm D call. The V gene's germline CDR1 is LNHDA and CDR2 SQIVND (reference sequence). Trimming shortened V by 5 bases and J by 7 bases, and 12 bases separated the two germline ends. This CDR3 has 13 residues.

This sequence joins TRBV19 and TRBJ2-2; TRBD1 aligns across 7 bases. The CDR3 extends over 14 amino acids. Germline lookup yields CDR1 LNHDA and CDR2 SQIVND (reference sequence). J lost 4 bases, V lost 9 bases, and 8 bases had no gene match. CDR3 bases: TGTGCCAGCGAGACAGGGTGGGCCACCGGGGAGCTGTTTTTT. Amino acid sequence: CASETGWATGELFF.

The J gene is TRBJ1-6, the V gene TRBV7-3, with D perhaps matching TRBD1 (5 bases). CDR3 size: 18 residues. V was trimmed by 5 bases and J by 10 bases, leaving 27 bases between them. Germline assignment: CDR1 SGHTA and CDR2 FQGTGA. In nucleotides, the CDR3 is TGTGCCAGCAGCGCCCCGTCCCTACAGTGGGGCAGGCGATCACCCCTCCACTTT. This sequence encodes CASSAPSLQWGRRSPLHF.